The 12 T cell receptor beta chains presented below share a single source sample, sequenced in a study of blood T cell repertoires in COVID-19. Generated by immunoSEQ multiplex PCR, the TCRdb table keeps only in-frame clones and is missing some. This sample carries approximately 220,000 clones, more than 65% of them seen once, and the ten largest clones take about 8%. Material: peripheral blood. These receptors originate from a woman of 80 years or more with acute or convalescent COVID-19.

This rearrangement joins TRBV6-6 to TRBJ2-7; 10 nucleotides match TRBD2. The CDR3 runs 15 residues. V lost 4 bases, J lost 3 bases, and 6 bases stayed unmatched. Germline V gene lookup returns CDR1 MNHNY and CDR2 SVGAGI (reference sequence). This CDR3 is CASSWGSSGGYEQYF. For the CDR3, the DNA is TGTGCCAGCAGTTGGGGTTCTAGCGGGGGCTACGAGCAGTACTTC.

This chain links TRBV7-8 with TRBJ1-1, with D hard to call. V dropped 1 base and J dropped 5 bases, with 11 bases sitting between them. The CDR3 is 14 residues long. CDR1 and CDR2 from the germline V gene are SGHVS and FQNEAQ. DNA for the CDR3: TGTGCCAGCAGCTTAGGGATGCGGGGAACTGAAGCTTTCTTT. Its protein product is CASSLGMRGTEAFF.

The chain employs TRBV10-2 and TRBJ2-3, with TRBD2 identical over 10 bases. Looked up from germline, CDR1 is WSHSY and CDR2 is SAAADI. Germline trimming cut 4 bases from V and 8 bases from J; bases unmatched to any gene: 6. This CDR3 is 14 amino acids long. The CDR3 nucleotides read TGCGCCAGCAGTGGGGGTAGCGGGAGGTCTACGCAGTATTTT. Amino acid sequence: CASSGGSGRSTQYF.

The chain combines TRBV5-6 with TRBJ1-2; maybe TRBD1 (5 bases). Germline V CDR1 and CDR2: SGHDT, YYEEEE. The CDR3 is 14 residues long. V lost 0 bases and J 4 bases, leaving 10 bases between the germline ends. CDR3 loop: CASSLGQRAYGYTF. As DNA, the CDR3 is TGTGCCAGCAGCTTGGGACAGAGAGCCTATGGCTACACCTTC.

This sequence joins TRBV5-4 and TRBJ2-5; TRBD1 agrees at 7 bases. The CDR3 is 15 amino acids. The V gene end was trimmed by 2 bases and the J gene end by 5 bases; junction bases not matched to a gene: 9. Germline CDR1 is SGHNT and CDR2 is YYREEE (reference sequence). CDR3 DNA sequence: TGTGCCAGCAGCTTTTCAGGGGGATGGGCTGAGACCCAGTACTTC. It codes for CASSFSGGWAETQYF.

On this clone itself: Other nucleotide sequences in the sample specify the same CDR3. The rearrangement joins TRBV6-5 to TRBJ2-7; TRBD1 matches at 9 bases. The CDR3 covers 13 residues. V gave up 6 bases and J gave up 3 bases; unmatched junction bases: 3. Germline V gives CDR1 MNHEY, CDR2 SVGAGI. The CDR3 spells CASRGTGNYEQYF. In DNA, the CDR3 is TGTGCCAGCAGGGGGACAGGGAACTACGAGCAGTACTTC.

The CDR3 bases are TGCGCCACCCGAGAGCGGGAGGGTAGTGAGCAGTTCTTC. Encoded protein: CATREREGSEQFF. This rearrangement joins TRBV5-1 to TRBJ2-1; TRBD2 matches 10 bases. Germline V gene sequence: CDR1 SGHRS, CDR2 YFSETQ. V lost 9 bases to trimming and J lost 9 bases; unmatched junction nucleotides: 9. The CDR3 is made up of 13 amino acids. Drawing the rest from reference TRBV5-1 and TRBJ2-1, the complete variable domain is KAGVTQTPRYLIKTRGQQVTLSCSPISGHRSVSWYQQTPGQGLQFLFEYFSETQRNKGNFPGRFSGRQFSNSRSEMNVSTLELGDSALYLCATREREGSEQFFGPGTRLTVL.

The CDR3 DNA is TGTGCCAGTAGTATACGGGCGGGAGGGGACAATGAGCAGTTCTTC. Its protein product is CASSIRAGGDNEQFF. The rearrangement links TRBV19 to TRBJ2-1; 9 bases align to TRBD2. The CDR3 runs to 15 residues. Trimming at V came to 2 bases and at J to 5 bases, leaving 4 bases not matched to a gene. Germline CDR1 reads LNHDA; CDR2 reads SQIVND (reference sequence).

The rearrangement joins TRBV18 to TRBJ1-3; D possibly corresponds to TRBD1 (5 bases). Trimming took 1 base from V and 4 from J, leaving 11 bases between them. The CDR3 has 15 amino acids. Looked up from germline, CDR1 is KGHSH and CDR2 is LQKENI. The CDR3, as DNA: TGTGCCAGCTCACCACAAGAGAACAGGGGAAACACCATATATTTT. It specifies CASSPQENRGNTIYF.

This clone turned up a few times. V is TRBV5-1 and J is TRBJ2-5; D might be TRBD1 (5 bases). The CDR3 is made up of 15 amino acids. Trimming took 0 bases from V and 4 from J, leaving 13 bases between them. Germline lookup yields CDR1 SGHRS and CDR2 YFSETQ. The CDR3 is CASSLGGQGRETQYF. The CDR3 nucleotides read TGCGCCAGCAGCTTGGGGGGTCAGGGAAGAGAGACCCAGTACTTC.

This clone was seen just once. This chain links TRBV7-9 with TRBJ1-2; 9 bases map to TRBD1. V was pared by 2 bases and J by 7 bases, with 5 bases of the junction left unmatched. The germline gives CDR1 SEHNR, CDR2 FQNEAQ (reference sequence). The CDR3 sequence is 14 residues long. The CDR3 DNA sequence: TGTGCCAGCAGCTTACCACAGGGGGCGTCTGGCTACACCTTC. Its protein product is CASSLPQGASGYTF.

J is TRBJ1-1 and V is TRBV27, with 10 bases identical to TRBD1. J gave up 4 bases and V 4 bases, and 9 bases lay outside the gene matches. The germline V gene has CDR1 MNHEY and CDR2 SMNVEV (reference sequence). The CDR3 extends over 16 amino acids. CDR3 region: CASSSQTGGTGTEAFF. In DNA, the CDR3 is TGTGCCAGCAGTTCCCAGACAGGGGGCACAGGCACTGAAGCTTTCTTT.